The next 25 T cell receptor beta chains were all read from a single sample in a study of blood T cells in healthy people across ages (dated by TCRdb to between 2014 and 2016). Preparation of the library involved 5' RACE. Sequencing was performed on an Illumina HiSeq 2500. A second PCR of 7 to 11 cycles was run with a J-beta primer mix and a sample-barcoded 5' primer. TCRdb ran its own pipeline on the public reads, namely fastp trimming at Q25 and MiXCR clone calling, and kept in-frame beta chains. Here each entry gathers all rows of one CDR3 protein and keeps the most common genes and DNA. This sample lists 1.5 million to 2 million distinct CDR3 sequences; roughly 30% were detected once. More than 6% of the sample is held by the ten biggest clonotypes. Sequencing was done on a sample of blood. The receptors were sampled from a woman under 40 in good health.

CDR3 region: CASSKGTLETQYF. CDR3 nucleotides: TGCGCCAGCAGTAAGGGAACTCTCGAGACCCAGTACTTC. J is TRBJ2-5 and V is TRBV5-1; D is uncertain. Looked up from germline, CDR1 is SGHRS and CDR2 is YFSETQ. The V end was cut by 5 bases, the J end by 5 bases, with 13 bases between. The CDR3 loop spans 13 amino acids.

Note on this clonotype: One end of the junction fails to match germline, which may point to a read error. The chain recombines TRBV5-1 with TRBJ2-5; TRBD1 is a possible D gene (6 bases). The CDR3 sequence is 17 residues long. Germline-derived CDR1 and CDR2 are SGHRS and YFSETQ. The CDR3 coding sequence is TGCACCAGCAGCTTGGGTACGACAGGTTTACTCCAAGAGACCCAGTACTTC. As protein: CTSSLGTTGLLQETQYF.

The V gene is TRBV4-2, the J gene TRBJ1-1; no firm D call. With 0 bases removed from V and 5 bases from J, the gap between germline ends came to 13 bases. The CDR3 is 15 amino acids. Germline CDR1 LGHNA, CDR2 YNFKEQ. DNA of the CDR3: TGTGCCAGCAGCCAAGATCGAGGGCACCGTACTGAAGCTTTCTTT. It translates to CASSQDRGHRTEAFF.

This clonotype turned up a few times. The chain recombines TRBV28 with TRBJ2-7; D is ambiguous. Germline values: CDR1 MDHEN, CDR2 SYDVKM. The germline V and J ends were trimmed by 5 bases and 4 bases, with 21 bases remaining between them. CDR3 size: 16 residues. Written as DNA, the CDR3 is TGTGCCAGCAGTGGCAAAGTAGTGGGGATTGGGTACGAGCAGTACTTC. Protein sequence: CASSGKVVGIGYEQYF.

This clonotype was counted between two and nine times. The V and J genes are TRBV6-2 or TRBV6-3 and TRBJ2-7; 13 bases map to TRBD2. Looked up from germline, CDR1 is MNHEY and CDR2 is SVGEGT. The CDR3 has 14 amino acids. J gave up 9 bases and V 8 bases, and 10 bases lay outside the gene matches. CDR3 bases: TGTGCCAGCGGCGAGGGACTAGCGGGACGGGCGCAGTACTTC. Encoded protein: CASGEGLAGRAQYF.

A few counts support this clonotype. The chain employs TRBV5-5 and TRBJ2-7; TRBD1 is a possible D gene (5 bases). The germline V and J ends were trimmed by 4 bases and 4 bases, with 24 bases remaining between them. CDR3 length: 17 amino acids. Germline-derived CDR1 and CDR2 are SGHKS and YYEKEE (reference sequence). The CDR3 DNA sequence: TGTGCCAGCAGCACTCTACTACCCGACAGAACTTTTTACGAGCAGTACTTC. This translates into CASSTLLPDRTFYEQYF.

The rearrangement links TRBV20-1 to TRBJ2-7; D remains ambiguous. The ends were cut back, 1 base at V and 4 bases at J, with 20 bases in the middle. Germline-derived CDR1 and CDR2 are DFQATT and SNEGSKA (reference sequence). This CDR3 has 16 amino acids. In DNA, the CDR3 is TGCAGTGCTAGAGCTGAGCGTCTGCCAAGAAAGTACGAGCAGTACTTC. This codes for CSARAERLPRKYEQYF.

This clonotype has more than one count but fewer than ten. The chain recombines TRBV9 with TRBJ1-5; tentatively, D is TRBD1 (5 bases). Looked up from germline, CDR1 is SGDLS and CDR2 is YYNGEE. The CDR3 is 14 residues long. The V and J ends lost 0 bases and 9 bases respectively, with 13 bases between them. CDR3 nucleotides: TGTGCCAGCAGCGTAGAAGGGGCTCAAGCGCCCCAGCATTTT. Amino acid sequence: CASSVEGAQAPQHF.

This clonotype was detected many times. The CDR3 coding sequence is TGCAGTGCTCTTGACAGGGGGGAAGGCTACACCTTC. This translates into CSALDRGEGYTF. The rearrangement links TRBV20-1 to TRBJ1-2; 9 bases fit TRBD1. The V gene end was trimmed by 5 bases and the J gene end by 8 bases; junction bases not matched to a gene: 6. Germline CDR1 reads DFQATT; CDR2 reads SNEGSKA (reference sequence). The CDR3 extends over 12 amino acids.

Only a few counts were recorded for this clonotype. Here the CDR3 DNA reads TGTGCCAGCAGCTTAGAGATTACTGAAGCTTTCTTT. Protein product: CASSLEITEAFF. The chain couples TRBV11-2 to TRBJ1-1; no clear D. The length of the CDR3 is 12 residues. The germline gives CDR1 SGHAT, CDR2 FQNNGV. V lost 0 bases, J lost 5 bases, and 4 bases lay in between.

In the case of this clonotype: A single base separates this from a much larger clone, so it may be a read error. This chain connects TRBV7-3 to TRBJ2-1; 9 nucleotides match TRBD2. CDR1 is SGHTA, CDR2 FQGTGA, per germline. This CDR3 comprises 15 residues. V shed 6 bases and J 9 bases; nucleotides not matched to a gene: 12. The chain's CDR3 is CASRLPGLASGEQFF. The CDR3 region has the DNA TGTGCCAGCAGGCTACCGGGACTAGCAAGCGGTGAGCAGTTCTTC.

This clonotype was recorded a few times. V and J are TRBV4-1 and TRBJ1-1; D perhaps matches TRBD1 (5 bases). The CDR3 has 13 residues. The V gene's germline CDR1 is MGHRA and CDR2 YSYEKL. Trimming left V 5 bases short and J 4 bases short, with 11 bases between. The CDR3 DNA reads as TGCGCCAGCAGCGATGTAGGGACCACTGAAGCTTTCTTT. Amino acids: CASSDVGTTEAFF.

This clonotype was found many times. V is TRBV20-1 and J is TRBJ2-7; TRBD1 matches at 8 bases. The V gene end was trimmed by 5 bases and the J gene end by 6 bases; junction bases not matched to a gene: 9. This CDR3 contains 13 residues. Germline-derived CDR1 and CDR2 are DFQATT and SNEGSKA (reference sequence). CDR3 residues: CSAGQGLTREQYF. The CDR3 DNA is TGCAGTGCTGGACAGGGCTTAACTCGCGAGCAGTACTTC.

The chain employs TRBV12-3 or TRBV12-4 and TRBJ1-2; TRBD1 matches 9 bases. V dropped 7 bases and J dropped 2; count of bases not matched to a gene: 11. The CDR3 covers 16 residues. CDR3 nucleotides: TGTGCCAGCACCTGGCAGGGGACAGGGTCGAACTATGGCTACACCTTC. It specifies CASTWQGTGSNYGYTF.

The chain links TRBV3-1 to TRBJ2-1; D unresolved. V was shortened by 10 bases and J by 5 bases, with 12 bases between the two germline ends. Germline V gene sequence: CDR1 LGHDT, CDR2 YNNKEL (reference sequence). The CDR3 totals 12 residues. CDR3 loop: CAISNFNNEQFF. CDR3 sequence (DNA): TGTGCCATATCTAACTTTAACAATGAGCAGTTCTTC.

In its sample, this clonotype was seen a few times. The genes are TRBV20-1 and TRBJ2-7, with D possibly being TRBD1 or TRBD2 (5 bases each). CDR1 and CDR2 from the germline V gene are DFQATT and SNEGSKA (reference sequence). V lost 1 base, J lost 0 bases, and 16 bases lay in between. The CDR3 length is 16 residues. CDR3 in DNA: TGCAGTGCTAGAGTCCTCCGGGACGGGGTCTCCTACGAGCAGTACTTC. Translated, it gives CSARVLRDGVSYEQYF.

On this clonotype: With a much larger clone just one base away, this may be a read error. V usage is TRBV6-5 and J usage is TRBJ2-4; D tentatively fits TRBD1 or TRBD2 (5 bases each). CDR1 is MNHEY and CDR2 is SVGAGI in the germline V gene. The length of the CDR3 is 13 residues. The V gene lost 8 bases and the J gene lost 7 bases, with 15 bases spanning the gap. Here the CDR3 DNA reads TGTGCCAGCCGCGTTGGCAGGGACAACATTCAGTACTTC. It is translated as CASRVGRDNIQYF.

The V and J genes are TRBV6-5 and TRBJ2-1, with 8 bases identical to TRBD1. V shed 7 bases, J shed 6 bases, and the junction held 5 bases outside the gene matches. The CDR3 sequence is 13 residues long. The germline CDR1 and CDR2 sequences are MNHEY and SVGAGI. The CDR3 spells CASNLQGGNEQFF. The CDR3 DNA reads as TGTGCCAGCAACCTACAGGGGGGCAATGAGCAGTTCTTC.

In DNA, the CDR3 is TGTGCCACCAGTGGTCGCGGGGGGGCAGATACGCAGTATTTT. It is translated as CATSGRGGADTQYF. The chain combines TRBV24-1 with TRBJ2-3; 9 bases fit TRBD2. Germline CDR1 is KGHDR and CDR2 is SFDVKD. Trimming cost V 5 bases and J 4 bases; bases outside gene matches: 3. This CDR3 has 14 residues.

In this sample, this clonotype turned up many times. J is TRBJ1-5 and V is TRBV10-3; D unresolved. Trimming removed 2 bases from V and 5 bases from J, with 7 bases in between. This CDR3 has 13 amino acids. Per the germline V gene, CDR1 is ENHRY and CDR2 is SYGVKD. The CDR3 here is CAISEGQDQPQHF. The CDR3 DNA follows: TGTGCCATCAGTGAGGGTCAGGATCAGCCCCAGCATTTT.

This clonotype was observed at least ten times. The rearrangement links TRBV4-2 to TRBJ2-1, with 10 bases aligning to TRBD2. The J segment lost 5 bases and the V segment lost 1 base, leaving 5 bases of the junction unmatched. This CDR3 has 16 residues. Germline V gene lookup returns CDR1 LGHNA and CDR2 YNFKEQ. CDR3 sequence reads: CASSQAQLAGDNEQFF. In DNA, the CDR3 is TGTGCCAGCAGCCAAGCTCAGCTAGCGGGGGACAATGAGCAGTTCTTC.

This clonotype turned up a few times. CDR3 protein: CSVDRGADYGYTF. Written as DNA, the CDR3 is TGCAGCGTCGACAGGGGGGCGGACTATGGCTACACCTTC. The rearrangement links TRBV29-1 to TRBJ1-2; 9 bases fit TRBD1. Trimming removed 6 bases from V and 3 bases from J; junction bases left unmatched: 5. Per the germline V gene, CDR1 is SQVTM and CDR2 is ANQGSEA. The CDR3 runs 13 residues.

The chain has TRBV5-1 and TRBJ2-3; TRBD1 is a possible D gene (5 bases). The ends were cut back, 5 bases at V and 0 bases at J, with 16 bases in the middle. The CDR3 sequence is 16 residues long. Germline V gene data show CDR1 as SGHRS and CDR2 as YFSETQ. CDR3 residues: CASSYPPGYSTDTQYF. The CDR3 coding sequence is TGCGCCAGCAGTTATCCGCCAGGGTATAGCACAGATACGCAGTATTTT.

The chain employs TRBV3-1 and TRBJ2-5; 11 nucleotides agree with TRBD2. After removal of 0 bases from V and 3 bases from J, the junction contained 6 bases not matched to a gene. CDR1 LGHDT and CDR2 YNNKEL come from the germline V gene (reference sequence). The CDR3 is 17 amino acids. CDR3 region: CASSQDMGLAVEETQYF. The CDR3 nucleotides read TGTGCCAGCAGCCAAGATATGGGACTAGCGGTTGAAGAGACCCAGTACTTC.

The rearrangement joins TRBV2 to TRBJ2-5; perhaps TRBD2 as D (5 bases). The V gene lost 1 base and the J gene lost 9 bases, with 18 bases spanning the gap. Germline V gives CDR1 SNHLY, CDR2 FYNNEI. The CDR3 covers 15 residues. CDR3 residues: CASSEVRRGYVAQYF. Written as DNA, the CDR3 is TGTGCCAGCAGTGAAGTACGGAGAGGGTATGTGGCCCAGTACTTC.